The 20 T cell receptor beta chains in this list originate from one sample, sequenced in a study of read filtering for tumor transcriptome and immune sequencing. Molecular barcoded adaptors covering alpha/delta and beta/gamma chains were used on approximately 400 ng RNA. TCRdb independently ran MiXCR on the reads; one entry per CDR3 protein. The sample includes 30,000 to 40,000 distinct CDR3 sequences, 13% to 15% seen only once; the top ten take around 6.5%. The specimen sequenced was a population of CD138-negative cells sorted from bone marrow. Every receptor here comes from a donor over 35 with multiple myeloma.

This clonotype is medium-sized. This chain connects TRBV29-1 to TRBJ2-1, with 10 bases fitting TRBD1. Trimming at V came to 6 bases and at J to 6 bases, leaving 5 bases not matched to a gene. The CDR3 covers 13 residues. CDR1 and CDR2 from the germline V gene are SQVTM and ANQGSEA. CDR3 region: CSVGQGVGNEQFF. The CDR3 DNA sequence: TGCAGCGTCGGACAGGGGGTGGGCAATGAGCAGTTCTTC.

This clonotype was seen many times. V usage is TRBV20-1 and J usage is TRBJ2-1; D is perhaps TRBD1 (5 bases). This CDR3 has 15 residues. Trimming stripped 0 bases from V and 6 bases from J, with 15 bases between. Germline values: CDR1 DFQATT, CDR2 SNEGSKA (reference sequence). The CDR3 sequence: CSARDLGRPANEQFF. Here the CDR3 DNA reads TGCAGTGCTAGAGATCTGGGGCGCCCCGCCAATGAGCAGTTCTTC.

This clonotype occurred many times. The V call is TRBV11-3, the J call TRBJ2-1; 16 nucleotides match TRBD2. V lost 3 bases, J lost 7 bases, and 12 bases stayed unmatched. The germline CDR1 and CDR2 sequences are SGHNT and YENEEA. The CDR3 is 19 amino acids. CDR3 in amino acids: CASSFAGTSGGAGLNEQFF. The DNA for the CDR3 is TGTGCCAGCAGCTTTGCCGGGACTAGCGGGGGGGCGGGATTGAATGAGCAGTTCTTC.

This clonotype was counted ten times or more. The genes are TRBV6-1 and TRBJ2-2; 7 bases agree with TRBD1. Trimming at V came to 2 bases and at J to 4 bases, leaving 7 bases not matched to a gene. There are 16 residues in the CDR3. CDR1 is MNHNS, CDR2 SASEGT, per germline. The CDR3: CASSEPRGRATGELFF. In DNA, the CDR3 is TGTGCCAGCAGTGAACCCAGGGGGAGAGCCACCGGGGAGCTGTTTTTT.

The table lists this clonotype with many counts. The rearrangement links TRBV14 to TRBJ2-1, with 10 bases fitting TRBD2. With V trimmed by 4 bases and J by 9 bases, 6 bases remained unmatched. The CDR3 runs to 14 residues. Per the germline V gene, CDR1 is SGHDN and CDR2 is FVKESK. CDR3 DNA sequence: TGTGCCAGCAGCCCTAGCGGGAGAAGGGGTGAGCAGTTCTTC. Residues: CASSPSGRRGEQFF.

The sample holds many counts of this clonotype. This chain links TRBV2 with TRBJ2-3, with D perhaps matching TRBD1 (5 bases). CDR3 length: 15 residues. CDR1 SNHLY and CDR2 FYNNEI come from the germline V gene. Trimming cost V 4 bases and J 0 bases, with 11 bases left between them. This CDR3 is CASSVGQTSTDTQYF. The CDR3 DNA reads TGTGCCAGCAGTGTGGGGCAGACTAGCACAGATACGCAGTATTTT. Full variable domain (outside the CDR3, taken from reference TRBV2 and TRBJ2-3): EPEVTQTPSHQVTQMGQEVILRCVPISNHLYFYWYRQILGQKVEFLVSFYNNEISEKSEIFDDQFSVERPDGSNFTLKIRSTKLEDSAMYFCASSVGQTSTDTQYFGPGTRLTVL.

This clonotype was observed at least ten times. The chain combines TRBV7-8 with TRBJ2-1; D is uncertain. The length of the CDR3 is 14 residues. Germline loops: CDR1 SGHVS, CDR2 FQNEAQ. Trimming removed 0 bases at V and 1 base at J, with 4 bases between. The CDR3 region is CASSLAASYNEQFF. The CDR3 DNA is TGTGCCAGCAGCTTAGCGGCATCCTACAATGAGCAGTTCTTC.

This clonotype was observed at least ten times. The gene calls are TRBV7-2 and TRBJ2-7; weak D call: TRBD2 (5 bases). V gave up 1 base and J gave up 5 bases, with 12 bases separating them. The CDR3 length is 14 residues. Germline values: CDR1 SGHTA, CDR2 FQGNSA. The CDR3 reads CASSLDGVLNEQYF. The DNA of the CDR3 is TGTGCCAGCAGCTTAGACGGGGTACTCAACGAGCAGTACTTC.

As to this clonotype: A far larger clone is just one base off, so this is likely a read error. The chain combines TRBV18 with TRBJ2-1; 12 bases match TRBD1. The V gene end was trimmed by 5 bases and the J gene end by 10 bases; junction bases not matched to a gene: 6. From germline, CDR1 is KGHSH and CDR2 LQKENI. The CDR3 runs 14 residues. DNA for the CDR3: TGTGCCAGCTCAACCGGGACAGGGGGCACCGAGCAGTTCTTC. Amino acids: CASSTGTGGTEQFF.

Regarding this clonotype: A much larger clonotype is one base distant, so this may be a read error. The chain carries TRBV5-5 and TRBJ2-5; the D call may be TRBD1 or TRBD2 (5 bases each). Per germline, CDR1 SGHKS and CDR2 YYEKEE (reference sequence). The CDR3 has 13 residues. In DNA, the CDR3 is TGCGCCAGCAGCTTGTCGGGACGAGAGACCAAGTACTTC. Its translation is CASSLSGRETKYF.

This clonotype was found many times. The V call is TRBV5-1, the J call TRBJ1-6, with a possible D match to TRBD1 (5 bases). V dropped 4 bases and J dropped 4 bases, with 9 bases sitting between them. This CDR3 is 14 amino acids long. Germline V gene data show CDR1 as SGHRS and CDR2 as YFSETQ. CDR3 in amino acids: CASSLTDYNSPLHF. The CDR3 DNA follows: TGCGCCAGCAGCCTGACAGATTATAATTCACCCCTCCACTTT.

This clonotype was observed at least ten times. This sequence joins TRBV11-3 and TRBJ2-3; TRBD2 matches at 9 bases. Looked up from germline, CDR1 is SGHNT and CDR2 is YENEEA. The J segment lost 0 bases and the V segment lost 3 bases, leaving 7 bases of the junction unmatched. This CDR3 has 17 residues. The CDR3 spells CASSFLAGGPSTDTQYF. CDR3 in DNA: TGTGCCAGCAGCTTTCTTGCGGGAGGGCCTAGCACAGATACGCAGTATTTT.

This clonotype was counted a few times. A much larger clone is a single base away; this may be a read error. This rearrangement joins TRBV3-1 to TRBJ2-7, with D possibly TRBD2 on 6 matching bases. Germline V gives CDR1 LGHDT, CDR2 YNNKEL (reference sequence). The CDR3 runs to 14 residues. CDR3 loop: CVSSQDWGVREQYF. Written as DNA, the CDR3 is TGTGTCAGCAGCCAAGATTGGGGGGTTCGCGAGCAGTACTTC.

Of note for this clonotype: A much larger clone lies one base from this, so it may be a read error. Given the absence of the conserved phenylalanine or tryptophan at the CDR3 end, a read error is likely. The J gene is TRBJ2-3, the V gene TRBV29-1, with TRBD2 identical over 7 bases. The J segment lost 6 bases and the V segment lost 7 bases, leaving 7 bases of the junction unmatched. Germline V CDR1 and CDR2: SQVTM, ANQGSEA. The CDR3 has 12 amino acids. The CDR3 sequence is CSAPLLADTQYL. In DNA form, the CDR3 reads TGCAGCGCTCCCCTACTAGCGGATACGCAGTATTTA.

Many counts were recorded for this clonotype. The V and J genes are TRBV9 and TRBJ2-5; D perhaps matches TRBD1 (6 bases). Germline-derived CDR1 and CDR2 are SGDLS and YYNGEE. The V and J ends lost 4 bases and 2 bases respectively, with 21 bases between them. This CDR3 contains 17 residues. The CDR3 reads CASSPRGNRAGQETQYF. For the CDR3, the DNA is TGTGCCAGCAGCCCCCGGGGTAACAGGGCAGGTCAAGAGACCCAGTACTTC.

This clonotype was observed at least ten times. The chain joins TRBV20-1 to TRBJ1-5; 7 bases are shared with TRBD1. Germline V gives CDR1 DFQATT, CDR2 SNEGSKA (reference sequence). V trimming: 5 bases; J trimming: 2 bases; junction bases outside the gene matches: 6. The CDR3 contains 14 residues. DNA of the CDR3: TGCAGTGCTGGGAAAGGGACAGGCAATCAGCCCCAGCATTTT. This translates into CSAGKGTGNQPQHF.

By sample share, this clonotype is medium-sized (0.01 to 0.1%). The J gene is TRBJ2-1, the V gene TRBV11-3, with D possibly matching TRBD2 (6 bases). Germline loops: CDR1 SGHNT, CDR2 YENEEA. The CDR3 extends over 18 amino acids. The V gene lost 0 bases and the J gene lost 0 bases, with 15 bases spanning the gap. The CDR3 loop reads CASSLDRLGRDSYNEQFF. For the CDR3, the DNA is TGTGCCAGCAGCTTAGATCGACTAGGGCGGGACTCCTACAATGAGCAGTTCTTC.

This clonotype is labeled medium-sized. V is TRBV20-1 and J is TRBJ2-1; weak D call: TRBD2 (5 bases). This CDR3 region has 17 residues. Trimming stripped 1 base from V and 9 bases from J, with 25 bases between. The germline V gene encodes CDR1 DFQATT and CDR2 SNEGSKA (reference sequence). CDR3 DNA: TGCAGTGCTAGAGGGAGCCGGATCGGACTGTTAAGTAGTGAGCAGTTCTTC. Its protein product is CSARGSRIGLLSSEQFF.

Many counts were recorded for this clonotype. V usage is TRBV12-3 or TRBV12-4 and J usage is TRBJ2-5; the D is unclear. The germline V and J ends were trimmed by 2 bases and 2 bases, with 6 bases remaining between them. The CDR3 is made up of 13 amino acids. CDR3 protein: CASSLNGQETQYF. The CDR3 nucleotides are TGTGCCAGCAGTTTAAACGGTCAAGAGACCCAGTACTTC.

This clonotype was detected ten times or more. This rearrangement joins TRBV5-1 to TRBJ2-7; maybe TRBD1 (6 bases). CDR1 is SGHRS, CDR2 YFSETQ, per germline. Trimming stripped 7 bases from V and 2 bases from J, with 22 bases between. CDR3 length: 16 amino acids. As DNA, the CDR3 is TGCGCCAGCCGGCCAAATGGGGACACCCTAGCCTACGAGCAGTACTTC. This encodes CASRPNGDTLAYEQYF.